This paragraph reports one TCR beta chain. No antigen is known for it. These data belong to a study of OX40 agonist ivuxolimab in advanced cancers. Study-wide background: The group had a mean age of 60 years, ranged from about 20 to 80, and was 82.7% male.

Study outcomes and limitations: CD4+ and CD8+ blood T cells expanded clonally by week 6 at 0.1 to 3.0 mg/kg. Compared with CD4+, CD8+ T cells on average had more expanded clones.

V lost 0 bases and J 8 bases, leaving 16 bases between the germline ends. Germline V gene lookup returns CDR1 MNHEY and CDR2 SVGAGI. The CDR3 covers 15 residues. Blood sampling took place at baseline, cycle 4 day 1, and cycle 7 day 1. This table comes from immunoSEQ multiplex PCR, and its TCRdb copy is limited to in-frame clones, with some not included. The sample shows tens of thousands of clones, around 90% of them seen only once. The sequenced sample was CD4+ or CD8+ T cells sorted from blood, obtained in a trial of the OX40 agonist ivuxolimab. The rearrangement links TRBV6-5 to TRBJ1-2; D possibly corresponds to TRBD1 (6 bases). This TCR derives from an adult with an advanced solid tumor such as melanoma, head and neck, liver or kidney cancer. The CDR3 DNA is TGTGCCAGCAGTTACTCCGGACAGCCAAAGAGGGGCTACACCTTC. It codes for CASSYSGQPKRGYTF.